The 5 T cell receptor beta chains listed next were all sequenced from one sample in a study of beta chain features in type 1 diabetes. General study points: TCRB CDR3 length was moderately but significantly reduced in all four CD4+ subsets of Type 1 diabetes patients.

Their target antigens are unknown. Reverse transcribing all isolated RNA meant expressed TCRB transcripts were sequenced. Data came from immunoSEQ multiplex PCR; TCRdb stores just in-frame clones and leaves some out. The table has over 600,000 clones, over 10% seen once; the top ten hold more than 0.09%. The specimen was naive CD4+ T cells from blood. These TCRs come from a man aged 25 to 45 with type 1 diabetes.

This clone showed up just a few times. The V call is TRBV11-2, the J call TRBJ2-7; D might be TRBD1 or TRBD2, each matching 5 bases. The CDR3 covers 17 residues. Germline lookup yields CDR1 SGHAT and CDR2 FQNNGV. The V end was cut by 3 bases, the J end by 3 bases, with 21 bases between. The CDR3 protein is CASSFQDRDALVYEQYF. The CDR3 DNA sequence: TGTGCCAGCAGCTTCCAAGATCGGGACGCCCTCGTCTACGAGCAGTACTTC.

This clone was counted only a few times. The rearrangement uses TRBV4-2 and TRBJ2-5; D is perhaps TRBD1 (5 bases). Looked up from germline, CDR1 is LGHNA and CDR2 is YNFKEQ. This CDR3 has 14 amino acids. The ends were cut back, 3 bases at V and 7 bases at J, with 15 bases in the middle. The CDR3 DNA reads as TGTGCCAGCAGCCAGTCCGGTGGGGCAGTGACCCAGTACTTC. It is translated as CASSQSGGAVTQYF.

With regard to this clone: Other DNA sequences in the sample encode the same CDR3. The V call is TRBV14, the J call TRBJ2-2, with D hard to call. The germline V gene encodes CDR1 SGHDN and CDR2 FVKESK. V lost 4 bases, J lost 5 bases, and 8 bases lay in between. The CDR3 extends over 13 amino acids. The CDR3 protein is CASSPRVTGELFF. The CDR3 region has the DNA TGTGCCAGCAGCCCCCGGGTTACCGGGGAGCTGTTTTTT.

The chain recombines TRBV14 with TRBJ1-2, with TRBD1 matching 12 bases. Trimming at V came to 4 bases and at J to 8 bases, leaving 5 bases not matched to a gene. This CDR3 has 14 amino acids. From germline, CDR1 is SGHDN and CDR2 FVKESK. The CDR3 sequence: CASSPGTGGLGYTF. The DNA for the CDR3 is TGTGCCAGCAGCCCCGGGACAGGGGGCCTGGGCTACACCTTC.

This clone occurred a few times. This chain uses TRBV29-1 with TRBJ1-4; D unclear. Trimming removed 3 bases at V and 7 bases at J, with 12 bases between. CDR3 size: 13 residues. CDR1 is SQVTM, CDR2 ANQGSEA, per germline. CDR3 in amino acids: CSVEREPGEKLFF. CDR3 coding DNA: TGCAGCGTTGAGCGGGAACCGGGTGAAAAACTGTTTTTT.